A single T cell receptor (beta chain) is shown here with its context. Its antigen is undetermined. Sequencing used immunoSEQ multiplex PCR; TCRdb keeps in-frame clones, though not all of them. The sample lists some 120,000 clones, about 90% occurring once. The record originates from a study of T cell responses to AZD1222 COVID-19 vaccine. The V gene's germline CDR1 is WNHNN and CDR2 SYGVQD (reference sequence). The CDR3 has 14 residues. V lost 1 base and J 6 bases, leaving 12 bases between the germline ends. Study-wide findings and caveats: Across spike, vaccine-associated CD4 TCRs were found, dominant at 160-218 and 743-854.

The source of this sequence is an adult in good health. The chain couples TRBV10-1 to TRBJ1-1; tentatively, D is TRBD1 (5 bases). Sample: peripheral blood, taken on day 0 of AZD1222 vaccination. The DNA of the CDR3 is TGCGCCAGCAGTGAGTTTACGGACAAGGCTGAAGCTTTCTTT. Encoded protein: CASSEFTDKAEAFF.